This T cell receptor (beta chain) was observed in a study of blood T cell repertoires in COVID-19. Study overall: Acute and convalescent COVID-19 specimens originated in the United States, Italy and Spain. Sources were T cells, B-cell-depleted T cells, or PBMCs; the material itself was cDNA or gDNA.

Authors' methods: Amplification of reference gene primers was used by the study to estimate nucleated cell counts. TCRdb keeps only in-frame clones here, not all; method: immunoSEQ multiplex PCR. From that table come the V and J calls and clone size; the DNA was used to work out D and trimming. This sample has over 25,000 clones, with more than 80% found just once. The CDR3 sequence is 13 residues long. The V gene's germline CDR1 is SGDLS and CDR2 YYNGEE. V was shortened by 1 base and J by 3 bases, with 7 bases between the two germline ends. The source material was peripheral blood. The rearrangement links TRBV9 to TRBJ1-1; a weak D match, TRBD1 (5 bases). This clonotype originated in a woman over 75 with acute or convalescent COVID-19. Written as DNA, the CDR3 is TGTGCCAGCAGCGTACAGGGCTACACTGAAGCTTTCTTT. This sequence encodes CASSVQGYTEAFF.